This T cell receptor beta chain was identified during a study of early T cells in non-severe SARS-CoV-2 infection. Germline V gives CDR1 SQVTM, CDR2 ANQGSEA. This CDR3 region has 11 residues. Trimming cost V 5 bases and J 12 bases; bases outside gene matches: 6. The TCR library protocol attached unique molecular identifiers to the individual cDNA molecules. TCRdb re-called the 5' RACE reads with MiXCR, one entry per CDR3 protein. Here the sample spans tens of thousands of distinct CDR3 sequences, about 9.4% being singletons. This chain joins TRBV29-1 and TRBJ2-1; 8 bases line up with TRBD1. This TCR derives from an adult who was a healthcare worker with PCR-confirmed SARS-CoV-2 infection or an uninfected control (not recorded which). The specimen comprised whole blood, sampled at baseline. CDR3 bases: TGCAGCGTTCGACAGGGGTTTGGGCAGTTCTTC. It is translated as CSVRQGFGQFF.